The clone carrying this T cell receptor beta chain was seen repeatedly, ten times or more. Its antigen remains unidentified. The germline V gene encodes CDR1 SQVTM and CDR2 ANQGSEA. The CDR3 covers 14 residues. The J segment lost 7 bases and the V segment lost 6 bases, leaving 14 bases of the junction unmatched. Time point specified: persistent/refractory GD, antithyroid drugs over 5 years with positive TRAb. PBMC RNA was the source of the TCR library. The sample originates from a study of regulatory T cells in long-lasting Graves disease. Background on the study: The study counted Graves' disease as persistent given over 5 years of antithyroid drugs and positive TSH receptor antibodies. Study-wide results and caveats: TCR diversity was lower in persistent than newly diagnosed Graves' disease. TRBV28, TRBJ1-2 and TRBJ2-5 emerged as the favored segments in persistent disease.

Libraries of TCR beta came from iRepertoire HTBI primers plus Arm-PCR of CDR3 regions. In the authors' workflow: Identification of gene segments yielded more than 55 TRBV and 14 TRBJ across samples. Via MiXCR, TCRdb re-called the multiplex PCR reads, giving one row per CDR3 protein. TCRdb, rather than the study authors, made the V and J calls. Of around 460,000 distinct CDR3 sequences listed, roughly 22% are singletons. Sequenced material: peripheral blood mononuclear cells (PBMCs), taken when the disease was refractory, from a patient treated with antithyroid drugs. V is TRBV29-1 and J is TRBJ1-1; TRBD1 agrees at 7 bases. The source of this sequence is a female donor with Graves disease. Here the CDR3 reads CSVRQGSLGGEAFF. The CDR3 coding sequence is TGCAGCGTGCGACAGGGTAGCCTGGGTGGTGAAGCTTTCTTT.